These 22 T cell receptor beta chains were all obtained from the same sample, sequenced in a study of spatial heterogeneity in lung cancer (dated by TCRdb to about 2019). The time point label corresponds to: sample taken at primary tumor resection. The method behind the library was 5' RACE. Reads for this sample came from a NextSeq 500. Using fastp at Q25 and MiXCR, TCRdb reprocessed the public reads and kept productive beta chains. Merged by CDR3 protein, the rows form single entries marked with the most common genes and DNA. The sample table records tens of thousands of distinct CDR3 sequences; approximately 5.2% of these occur just once. 25% of the sample is held by the ten biggest clonotypes. Sequenced material: PBMCs, taken at surgery. The receptor set was obtained from a female donor with early-stage non-small cell lung cancer.

The V call is TRBV6-6, the J call TRBJ1-4; TRBD1 matches 12 bases. Germline trimming cut 6 bases from V and 6 bases from J; bases unmatched to any gene: 11. In germline, CDR1 is MNHNY, CDR2 SVGAGI (reference sequence). The CDR3 spans 17 residues. The CDR3 spells CASSPLGQGASYEKLFF. In nucleotides, the CDR3 is TGTGCCAGCAGCCCGCTGGGACAGGGGGCGTCTTATGAAAAACTGTTTTTT.

The table lists this clonotype with a few counts. This sequence joins TRBV12-3 or TRBV12-4 and TRBJ1-6; 9 bases map to TRBD1. Unmatched junction bases numbered 7, after V lost 6 bases and J lost 10 bases. The CDR3 covers 14 residues. CDR3 DNA: TGTGCCAGCAGCCTGGGACAGGGAGGCTCACCCCTCCACTTT. It is translated as CASSLGQGGSPLHF.

This clonotype was detected ten times or more. V usage is TRBV7-9 and J usage is TRBJ2-7, with D perhaps matching TRBD2 (6 bases). The CDR3 has 15 residues. V lost 5 bases to trimming and J lost 3 bases, with 17 bases between them. Per the germline V gene, CDR1 is SEHNR and CDR2 is FQNEAQ (reference sequence). As DNA, the CDR3 is TGTGCCAGCAGCCAAACCAGACTAGGAGGCTACGAGCAGTACTTC. Translation gives CASSQTRLGGYEQYF.

This clonotype occurred a few times. The rearrangement uses TRBV7-3 and TRBJ2-7; possible D gene TRBD2, 5 bases. Trimming took 4 bases from V and 1 from J, leaving 14 bases between them. From germline, CDR1 is SGHTA and CDR2 FQGTGA. This CDR3 has 15 amino acids. The CDR3 DNA is TGTGCCAGCAGCTCCGAGGCGGGTGATTCCTACGAGCAGTACTTC. Translating it yields CASSSEAGDSYEQYF.

This clonotype was found many times. The rearrangement joins TRBV5-8 to TRBJ1-5, with TRBD1 matching over 7 bases. V was pared by 2 bases and J by 0 bases, with 2 bases of the junction left unmatched. The CDR3 runs to 15 residues. Per germline, CDR1 SGHTS and CDR2 YDEGEE. As DNA, the CDR3 is TGTGCCAGCAGCTTACAGGGGTATAGCAATCAGCCCCAGCATTTT. Protein sequence: CASSLQGYSNQPQHF.

This clonotype has ten or more counts. CDR3 protein: CASSRTSGGVYNEQFF. The CDR3 region has the DNA TGTGCCAGCAGCCGGACTAGCGGGGGGGTATACAATGAGCAGTTCTTC. The chain recombines TRBV14 with TRBJ2-1; TRBD2 matches 15 bases. CDR3 length equals 16 residues. Germline V gives CDR1 SGHDN, CDR2 FVKESK. J lost 4 bases, V lost 4 bases, and 2 bases had no gene match.

This clonotype was seen many times. The chain couples TRBV10-3 to TRBJ1-1, with D unclear. The CDR3 has 14 amino acids. The germline gives CDR1 ENHRY, CDR2 SYGVKD. Trimming removed 3 bases from V and 3 bases from J, with 11 bases in between. The CDR3 bases are TGTGCCATCAGTGACCCGAGGGTGTACACTGAAGCTTTCTTT. This codes for CAISDPRVYTEAFF.

This clonotype was counted ten times or more. The J gene is TRBJ2-5, the V gene TRBV7-2, with TRBD1 matching 9 bases. The CDR3 totals 16 residues. Germline V CDR1 and CDR2: SGHTA, FQGNSA. V was pared by 2 bases and J by 0 bases, with 4 bases of the junction left unmatched. CDR3 bases: TGTGCCAGCAGCTTAAAGACAGGGGGTAACCAAGAGACCCAGTACTTC. It is translated as CASSLKTGGNQETQYF.

This clonotype appeared many times. The chain has TRBV7-2 and TRBJ1-6; 9 bases agree with TRBD1. The CDR3 consists of 16 residues. The V segment lost 1 base and the J segment 7 bases; nucleotides outside the gene matches: 5. CDR1 is SGHTA, CDR2 FQGNSA, per germline. CDR3 amino acids: CASSLVFDRGNSPLHF. In DNA form, the CDR3 reads TGTGCCAGCAGCTTAGTCTTCGACAGGGGGAATTCACCCCTCCACTTT. Full variable domain (outside the CDR3, taken from reference TRBV7-2 and TRBJ1-6): GAGVSQSPSNKVTEKGKDVELRCDPISGHTALYWYRQSLGQGLEFLIYFQGNSAPDKSGLPSDRFSAERTGGSVSTLTIQRTQQEDSAVYLCASSLVFDRGNSPLHFGNGTRLTVT.

This clonotype showed up many times. The chain links TRBV9 to TRBJ2-7; a weak D match, TRBD2 (7 bases). Per the germline V gene, CDR1 is SGDLS and CDR2 is YYNGEE. V was trimmed by 0 bases and J by 4 bases, leaving 14 bases between them. The CDR3 length is 15 residues. CDR3 protein: CASSVDGGGLYEQYF. The CDR3 region has the DNA TGTGCCAGCAGCGTAGATGGCGGGGGCCTATACGAGCAGTACTTC.

This clonotype turned up a few times. DNA for the CDR3: TGTGCCAGCAGCCCCCAGACTAGTACCCTTCGGTACGAGCAGTACTTC. This translates into CASSPQTSTLRYEQYF. The J gene is TRBJ2-7, the V gene TRBV3-1; D is perhaps TRBD2 (6 bases). V was pared by 4 bases and J by 4 bases, with 20 bases between. This CDR3 spans 16 amino acids. Germline V gene data show CDR1 as LGHDT and CDR2 as YNNKEL (reference sequence).

This clonotype was recorded many times. The chain links TRBV5-5 to TRBJ2-7, with 10 bases that match TRBD2. J lost 0 bases, V lost 2 bases, and 2 bases had no gene match. Per the germline V gene, CDR1 is SGHKS and CDR2 is YYEKEE (reference sequence). The CDR3 runs to 15 residues. Here the CDR3 DNA reads TGTGCCAGCAGCTTCGGGACTAGCGTCTCCTACGAGCAGTACTTC. This sequence encodes CASSFGTSVSYEQYF.

The chain recombines TRBV7-9 with TRBJ1-1; 10 bases agree with TRBD1. V dropped 5 bases and J dropped 3; count of bases not matched to a gene: 6. This CDR3 is 15 amino acids long. The germline CDR1 and CDR2 sequences are SEHNR and FQNEAQ (reference sequence). The CDR3 coding sequence is TGTGCCAGCAGCCCACGACAGGGGGCTTACACTGAAGCTTTCTTT. Its translation is CASSPRQGAYTEAFF.

This clonotype showed up many times. The rearrangement uses TRBV12-5 and TRBJ2-3; tentative D call: TRBD1 (6 bases). The CDR3 runs to 14 residues. Germline lookup yields CDR1 LGHNT and CDR2 FRNRAP. V shed 5 bases and J shed 1 base, with 10 bases lying between them. The CDR3 coding sequence is TGTGCTAGTGGTCGGGACACCGGCACAGATACGCAGTATTTT. Translation: CASGRDTGTDTQYF.

This clonotype was detected ten times or more. This sequence joins TRBV10-3 and TRBJ2-5; 9 positions agree with TRBD2. With 2 bases clipped from V and 4 bases from J, the junction kept 5 bases outside the gene matches. Germline V lookup: CDR1 ENHRY, CDR2 SYGVKD. This CDR3 has 15 amino acids. The CDR3 nucleotides read TGTGCCATCAGTGAGGCTAGCGGGGCAGGAGAGACCCAGTACTTC. This gives the protein CAISEASGAGETQYF.

This clonotype showed up many times. The chain is built from TRBV28 and TRBJ2-7, with 8 bases matching TRBD1. The CDR3 is 15 residues long. The V segment lost 5 bases and the J segment 1 base; nucleotides outside the gene matches: 7. CDR1 MDHEN and CDR2 SYDVKM come from the germline V gene. DNA of the CDR3: TGTGCCAGCAGTCCAGGGGGCGCGGGGTCCTACGAGCAGTACTTC. It is translated as CASSPGGAGSYEQYF.

This clonotype was seen ten or more times. The V and J genes are TRBV29-1 and TRBJ2-3; 8 bases agree with TRBD1. This CDR3 contains 11 residues. With V trimmed by 7 bases and J by 3 bases, 0 bases remained unmatched. Germline CDR1 and CDR2: SQVTM and ANQGSEA. The CDR3 reads CSGQGTDTQYF. The CDR3 coding sequence is TGCAGCGGACAGGGGACAGATACGCAGTATTTT.

The chain joins TRBV3-1 to TRBJ2-3, with D possibly TRBD1 on 6 matching bases. The CDR3 covers 16 residues. Trimming took 1 base from V and 4 from J, leaving 15 bases between them. The V gene's germline CDR1 is LGHDT and CDR2 YNNKEL (reference sequence). CDR3 in DNA: TGTGCCAGCAGCCAAGCGGCAGGGGACGGCGCAGATACGCAGTATTTT. Translated, it gives CASSQAAGDGADTQYF.

Many counts were recorded for this clonotype. The V gene is TRBV9, the J gene TRBJ2-1, with 9 bases lining up with TRBD1. Trimming removed 5 bases from V and 1 base from J; junction bases left unmatched: 1. Germline V gene data show CDR1 as SGDLS and CDR2 as YYNGEE. The CDR3 is 14 amino acids. This CDR3 is CASSGQGSYNEQFF. CDR3 coding DNA: TGTGCCAGCAGTGGACAGGGGTCCTACAATGAGCAGTTCTTC.

Judged by abundance, this clonotype is medium-sized. The V and J genes are TRBV4-3 and TRBJ2-1, with D unresolved. CDR3 length equals 11 residues. The germline V gene encodes CDR1 LGHNA and CDR2 YSLEER. Deletions cut 1 base from V and 9 bases from J, with 4 bases between. The chain's CDR3 is CASSQAGEQFF. In nucleotides, the CDR3 is TGCGCCAGCAGCCAAGCCGGTGAGCAGTTCTTC.

This chain uses TRBV19 with TRBJ1-5; tentative D call: TRBD1 (5 bases). Germline V lookup: CDR1 LNHDA, CDR2 SQIVND (reference sequence). This CDR3 comprises 15 residues. V dropped 6 bases and J dropped 3 bases, with 15 bases sitting between them. The CDR3 reads CASRKGNSPNQPQHF. CDR3 nucleotides: TGTGCCAGTAGGAAGGGGAATTCCCCCAATCAGCCCCAGCATTTT. The full variable domain, its missing parts supplied by reference TRBV19 and TRBJ1-5, is DGGITQSPKYLFRKEGQNVTLSCEQNLNHDAMYWYRQDPGQGLRLIYYSQIVNDFQKGDIAEGYSVSREKKESFPLTVTSAQKNPTAFYLCASRKGNSPNQPQHFGDGTRLSIL.

The chain joins TRBV20-1 to TRBJ2-7; D gene uncertain. Germline loops: CDR1 DFQATT, CDR2 SNEGSKA (reference sequence). Trimming took 2 bases from V and 0 from J, leaving 8 bases between them. This CDR3 comprises 13 residues. CDR3 coding DNA: TGCAGTGCTAGATTGGGGTACTCCTACGAGCAGTACTTC. It is translated as CSARLGYSYEQYF.